A single T cell receptor beta chain is shown here with its context. Its antigen is unidentified. Being one base from a much bigger clone, this may be a read error. TCR alpha and beta CDR3 regions were amplified from RNA using iRepertoire nested multiplex PCR. Tissue mRNA or PBMC total RNA, about 90-400 ng, went into one-step reverse transcription and amplification. TCRdb re-analysed the multiplex PCR reads in MiXCR, keeping a single row per CDR3 protein. This table holds about 140,000 distinct CDR3 sequences, more than 35% found once. The data are from a study of glioma-infiltrating T cells. Study findings and constraints: Gliomas, especially low-grade, showed above-expected tissue-blood divergence; non-neoplastic patients showed below. CDR3 overlap between tissue and blood was very small.

The CDR3 covers 15 residues. Germline loops: CDR1 MNHNS, CDR2 SASEGT. The V gene lost 6 bases and the J gene lost 7 bases, with 22 bases spanning the gap. This chain uses TRBV6-1 with TRBJ2-7; D might be TRBD1 (5 bases). This TCR derives from a human donor with low-grade glioma or glioblastoma, undergoing nonglioma brain surgery, or in good health (not recorded which). Sequencing input: glioma tissue, nonneoplastic brain tissue, or PBMCs (not recorded which). CDR3 in DNA: TGTGCCAGCAGGATCCGTGAGCAGGCGGACAATGAGCAGTACTTC. Translating gives CASRIREQADNEQYF.